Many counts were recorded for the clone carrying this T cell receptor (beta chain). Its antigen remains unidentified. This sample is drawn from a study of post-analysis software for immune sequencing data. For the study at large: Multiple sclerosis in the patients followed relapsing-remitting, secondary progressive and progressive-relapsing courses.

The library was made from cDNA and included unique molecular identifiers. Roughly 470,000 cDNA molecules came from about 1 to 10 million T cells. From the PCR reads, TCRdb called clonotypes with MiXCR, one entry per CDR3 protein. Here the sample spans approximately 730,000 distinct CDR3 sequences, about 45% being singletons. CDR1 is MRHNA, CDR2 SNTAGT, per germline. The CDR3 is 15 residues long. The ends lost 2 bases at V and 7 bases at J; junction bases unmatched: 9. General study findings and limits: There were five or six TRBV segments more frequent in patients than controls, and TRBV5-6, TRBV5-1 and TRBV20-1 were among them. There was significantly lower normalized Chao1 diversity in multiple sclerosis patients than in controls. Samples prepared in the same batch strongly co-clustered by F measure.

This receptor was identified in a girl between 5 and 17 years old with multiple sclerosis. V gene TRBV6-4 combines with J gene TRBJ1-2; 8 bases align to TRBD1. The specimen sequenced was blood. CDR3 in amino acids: CASSDTPQGVGGYTF. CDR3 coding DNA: TGTGCCAGCAGTGACACCCCACAGGGGGTAGGTGGCTACACCTTC.